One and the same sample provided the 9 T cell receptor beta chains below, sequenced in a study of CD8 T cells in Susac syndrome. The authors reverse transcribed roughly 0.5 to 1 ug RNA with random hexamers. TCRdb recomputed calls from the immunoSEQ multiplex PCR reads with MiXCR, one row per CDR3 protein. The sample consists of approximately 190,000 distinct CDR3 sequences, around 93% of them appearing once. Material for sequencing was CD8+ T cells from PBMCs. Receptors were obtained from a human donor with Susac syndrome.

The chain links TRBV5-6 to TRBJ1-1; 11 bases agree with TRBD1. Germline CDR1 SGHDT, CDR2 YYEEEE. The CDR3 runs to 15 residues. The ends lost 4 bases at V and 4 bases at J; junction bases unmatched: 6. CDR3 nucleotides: TGTGCCAGCAGCGAGGGACAGGGGGTATCCACTGAAGCTTTCTTT. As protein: CASSEGQGVSTEAFF.

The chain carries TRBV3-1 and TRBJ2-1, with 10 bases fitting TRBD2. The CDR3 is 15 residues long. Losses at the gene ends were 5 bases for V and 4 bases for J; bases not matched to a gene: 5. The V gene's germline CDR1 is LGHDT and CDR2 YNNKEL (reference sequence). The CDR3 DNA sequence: TGTGCCAGCAGCGACCGGACTAGCGGTTACAATGAGCAGTTCTTC. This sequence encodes CASSDRTSGYNEQFF.

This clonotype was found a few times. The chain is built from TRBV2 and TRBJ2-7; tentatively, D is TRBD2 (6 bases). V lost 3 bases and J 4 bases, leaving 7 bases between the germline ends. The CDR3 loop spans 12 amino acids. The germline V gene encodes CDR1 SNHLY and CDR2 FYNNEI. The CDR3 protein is CASSDGGYEQYF. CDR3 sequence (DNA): TGTGCCAGCAGTGACGGGGGATACGAGCAGTACTTC.

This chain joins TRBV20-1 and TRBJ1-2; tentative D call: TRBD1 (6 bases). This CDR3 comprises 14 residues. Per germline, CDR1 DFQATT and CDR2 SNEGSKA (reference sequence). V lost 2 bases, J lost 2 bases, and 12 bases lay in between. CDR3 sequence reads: CSARQDRGNYGYTF. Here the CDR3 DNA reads TGCAGTGCTAGACAGGACAGAGGAAACTATGGCTACACCTTC.

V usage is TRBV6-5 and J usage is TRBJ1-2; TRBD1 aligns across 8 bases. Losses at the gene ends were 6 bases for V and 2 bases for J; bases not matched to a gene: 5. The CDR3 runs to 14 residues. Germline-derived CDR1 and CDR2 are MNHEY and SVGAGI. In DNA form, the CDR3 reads TGTGCCAGCAGCAGGGGACAGGAGAACTATGGCTACACCTTC. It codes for CASSRGQENYGYTF.

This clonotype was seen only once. CDR3 in amino acids: CASSSGTSGSRWENIQYF. CDR3 nucleotides: TGTGCCAGCAGCTCCGGGACTAGCGGGAGTAGGTGGGAAAACATTCAGTACTTC. J is TRBJ2-4 and V is TRBV9; 14 nucleotides agree with TRBD2. The V gene's germline CDR1 is SGDLS and CDR2 YYNGEE. This CDR3 has 18 amino acids. With V trimmed by 4 bases and J by 5 bases, 11 bases remained unmatched.

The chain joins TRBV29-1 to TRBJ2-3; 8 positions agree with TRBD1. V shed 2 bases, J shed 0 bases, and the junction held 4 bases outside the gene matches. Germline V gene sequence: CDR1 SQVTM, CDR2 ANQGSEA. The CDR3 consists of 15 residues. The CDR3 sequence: CSVERTGQSTDTQYF. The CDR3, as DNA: TGCAGCGTTGAAAGGACAGGGCAAAGCACAGATACGCAGTATTTT.

The CDR3 sequence: CASSYGFGYTF. CDR3 in DNA: TGTGCCAGCAGTTACGGTTTCGGCTACACCTTC. The gene calls are TRBV6-5 and TRBJ1-2; D is ambiguous. The V and J ends lost 2 bases and 8 bases respectively, with 6 bases between them. CDR3 length: 11 residues. Germline values: CDR1 MNHEY, CDR2 SVGAGI.

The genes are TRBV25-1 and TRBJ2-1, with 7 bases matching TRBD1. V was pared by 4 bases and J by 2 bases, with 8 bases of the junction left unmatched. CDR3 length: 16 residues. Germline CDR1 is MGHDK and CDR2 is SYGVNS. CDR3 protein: CASSGRQGRTYNEQFF. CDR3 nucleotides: TGTGCCAGCAGTGGTCGACAGGGTAGGACCTACAATGAGCAGTTCTTC.